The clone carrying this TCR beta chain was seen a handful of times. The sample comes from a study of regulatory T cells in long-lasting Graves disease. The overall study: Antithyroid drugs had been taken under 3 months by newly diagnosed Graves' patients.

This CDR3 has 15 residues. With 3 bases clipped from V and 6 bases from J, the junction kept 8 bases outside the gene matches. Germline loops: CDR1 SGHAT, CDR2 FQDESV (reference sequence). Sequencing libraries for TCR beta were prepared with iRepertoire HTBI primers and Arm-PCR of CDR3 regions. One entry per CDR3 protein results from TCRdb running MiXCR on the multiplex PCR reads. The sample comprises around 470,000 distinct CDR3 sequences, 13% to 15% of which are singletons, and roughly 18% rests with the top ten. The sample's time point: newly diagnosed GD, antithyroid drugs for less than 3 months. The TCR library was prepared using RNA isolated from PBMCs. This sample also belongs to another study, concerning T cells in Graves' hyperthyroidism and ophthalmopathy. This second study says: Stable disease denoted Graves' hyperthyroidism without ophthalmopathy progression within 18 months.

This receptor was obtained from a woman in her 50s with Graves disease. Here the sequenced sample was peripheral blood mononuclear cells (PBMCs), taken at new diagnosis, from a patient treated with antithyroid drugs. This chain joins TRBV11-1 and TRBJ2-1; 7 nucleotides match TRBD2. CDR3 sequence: CASSFTGGSANEQFF. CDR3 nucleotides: TGTGCCAGCAGCTTTACCGGCGGGAGCGCCAATGAGCAGTTCTTC.